This TCR beta chain emerged from a study of blood T cell repertoires in COVID-19 (dated by TCRdb to the early 2020s). With respect to the entire study: Collaborator samples came from the United States, Italy and Spain and covered acute and convalescent phases of COVID-19. Where HLA class I and class II types were available, the types were taken from metadata supplied by the sample provider, not from assay-based typing. The material from the prospective study consisted of cDNA or gDNA derived from T cells, B-cell-depleted T cells, or PBMCs. Samples were obtained from the ongoing ImmuneRACE study (first 160 participants) and from 1,254 subjects provided by 6 global collaborators. The sample metadata nearly always contained a de-identified subject ID, COVID-19 status, age in years and sex. The dataset comprised deeply sampled blood TCRbeta repertoires from subjects exposed to, actively infected with, or recovered from COVID-19. The repertoires were made available in a free public database intended to serve as a resource for research on the immune response to SARS-CoV-2. Overall study outcomes, separate from this receptor: How much clinical and demographic metadata was included differed by source and by participant, and the metadata was provided uncurated.

One collaborating source in Seattle enrolled patients during active infection and followed them longitudinally through the course of disease. Collaborating institutions collected whole blood in K2EDTA tubes following their own protocols. For TCRbeta analysis, collaborators shipped samples as frozen whole blood, isolated PBMCs, or DNA extracted from either of those sample types. Note on this clone: Its antigen is still unknown. Within one base of it there is no much larger clone, and no base qualities were kept.

The immunoSEQ Assay, a bias-controlled multiplex PCR, was used to amplify TCRbeta CDR3 regions from genomic DNA. In the paper's pipeline: Nucleated cell counts per sample were estimated from amplification of reference gene primers within the assay. To quantify the absolute abundance of each unique TCRbeta CDR3 rearrangement, sequence reads were collapsed and filtered. For each sample, productive Simpson clonality was calculated as the square root of Simpson's diversity index across productive rearrangements. Entries here come from immuneACCESS through TCRdb and include only in-frame sequences with V and J called. Some clones fail to appear in such tables; in the studies checked, an unresolved V gene covers under half of the shortfall, and the cause of the remainder is unknown. The V and J calls and the clone size are those of that table, but D and trimming were determined from the DNA. This sample gives some 200,000 clones in total; about 93% of them show up just once. Jointly, the top ten make up 0.7% to 0.8% of the sample.

Looking up the germline V gene yields CDR1 SGHTA and CDR2 FQGNSA. The CDR3 starts with the cysteine, ends with the phenylalanine, and has 15 residues. Only CDR3 DNA is held: 45 bases, read in frame from base 1. V is pruned by 5 bases and J by 8 bases, leaving 11 bases of the junction without a gene match. The V gene is TRBV7-2 and the J gene is TRBJ1-4, with 7 middle bases fitting TRBD1. Sequencing was carried out using peripheral blood. The receptor comes from a man younger than 40 with COVID-19, enrolled during active disease. Here the CDR3 is given as CASSPRTTGVEKLFF. The DNA sequence is TGTGCCAGCAGCCCCCGTACCACAGGGGTCGAAAAACTGTTTTTT. Extended through the reference TRBV7-2 and TRBJ1-4 proteins, this CDR3 yields the full variable domain: GAGVSQSPSNKVTEKGKDVELRCDPISGHTALYWYRQSLGQGLEFLIYFQGNSAPDKSGLPSDRFSAERTGGSVSTLTIQRTQQEDSAVYLCASSPRTTGVEKLFFGSGTQLSVL.